This T cell receptor beta chain is drawn from a study of T cell responses to AZD1222 COVID-19 vaccine (dated by TCRdb to the early 2020s). At the level of the whole study: TCR sequencing was performed for 233 trial participants, of whom 207 were given two doses of AZD1222 and some 26 were given two doses of MenACWY control vaccine. Enrollment into the trials was organized by age into subgroups of 18-55, 56-69 and 70-plus years, and those subgroups contained approximately 150, 30 and 60 TCR-sequenced participants, respectively.

What the research found in general, with its limitations: CD4 TCRs associated with the vaccine covered the entire spike protein, and the dominant responses were in regions 160-218 and 743-854. Spike-specific TCR breadth and depth rose significantly after two AZD1222 doses compared with day 0 and with MenACWY recipients. Conclusions about previously exposed vaccinees were limited because only a handful of AZD1222 recipients were SARS-CoV-2 seropositive at baseline. Reportedly, close to half of the unique spike-specific TCRs recognized epitopes lying outside the regions that are mutated in the B.1.351 and B.1.1.7 variants. Participants were mostly white British, with more females than males. The authors suggested clonal diversity may have been underestimated. The 56-69-year group was small, and its depth increase did not reach significance, likely because of low power. Because no samples from the day 14 peak response were available, repertoires could be characterized only after the peak T cell response.

CDR1 MNHEY and CDR2 SVGEGT are derived from the germline V gene. V lost 5 bases and J lost 6 bases, and the count of bases not matched to a germline gene is 10. From cysteine to phenylalanine, the CDR3 is 15 amino acids long. The only DNA kept is the CDR3, 45 bases in frame from the first base. As for this clone: Its antigen remains unidentified. Base qualities are missing; no much larger clone stands one base away.

The CDR3 regions of human TCRbeta chains were analyzed by immunosequencing. Regarding the original processing steps: Repertoire TCRs were checked for matches against a reference library of SARS-CoV-2-specific TCRs that had been generated using the MIRA antigen-specificity platform. Breadth was defined as the fraction of unique TCRs that were SARS-CoV-2-associated, and depth was defined as the fraction of total T cells that were SARS-CoV-2-associated. Each spike-specific TCR was assigned to its reactive spike region and to a CD4 or CD8 class using the MIRA data. Log10-transformed breadth and depth values were compared by one-way ANOVA with Sidak's multiple comparisons tests. Not all clones reach the TCRdb copy of this immuneACCESS table, which keeps in-frame sequences only. Checked studies attribute under half of the gap to unresolved V genes and leave the rest unexplained. Clonal size and the V and J genes are those of that table, whereas D and trimming came from the DNA. The sample contains some 200,000 clones, roughly 92% of them found a single time. Together, the top ten hold approximately 3.7% of the sample.

Sample time point, as interpreted from the label and publication: about 28 days (+/-7) after the second vaccine dose. AZD1222 recipients with second doses at about 4 weeks or about 12 weeks were pooled, because spike-specific TCR depth and breadth did not differ between schedules. Vaccinee samples came from UK trials COV001 and COV002, including a single-blind randomized controlled phase 2/3 trial of AZD1222 (ChAdOx1 nCoV-19) in healthy adults. For TCRbeta chain sequencing, PBMC samples from trial participants were taken at day 0 and at day 28 after the second dose. The sequenced sample was peripheral blood, obtained 28 days after the second AZD1222 dose. The sequence came from an adult who received the AZD1222 COVID-19 vaccine. The chain was built from TRBV6-2 or TRBV6-3 and TRBJ1-5; 7 bases in between match TRBD1. Here the CDR3 is given as CASSRSDRDGQPQHF. Read as DNA, the sequence is TGTGCCAGCAGTCGAAGCGACAGGGACGGTCAGCCCCAGCATTTT.